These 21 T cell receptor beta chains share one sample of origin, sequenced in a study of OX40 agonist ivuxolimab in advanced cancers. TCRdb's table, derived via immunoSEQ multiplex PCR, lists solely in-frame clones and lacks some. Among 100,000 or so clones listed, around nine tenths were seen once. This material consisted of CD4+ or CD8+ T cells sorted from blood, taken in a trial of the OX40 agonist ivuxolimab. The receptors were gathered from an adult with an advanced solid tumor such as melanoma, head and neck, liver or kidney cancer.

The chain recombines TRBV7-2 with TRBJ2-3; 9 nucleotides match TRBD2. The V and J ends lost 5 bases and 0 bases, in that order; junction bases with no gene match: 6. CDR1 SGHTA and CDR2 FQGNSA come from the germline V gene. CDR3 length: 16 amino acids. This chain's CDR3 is CASSTRLAASTDTQYF. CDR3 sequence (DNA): TGTGCCAGCAGCACACGACTAGCGGCTAGCACAGATACGCAGTATTTT.

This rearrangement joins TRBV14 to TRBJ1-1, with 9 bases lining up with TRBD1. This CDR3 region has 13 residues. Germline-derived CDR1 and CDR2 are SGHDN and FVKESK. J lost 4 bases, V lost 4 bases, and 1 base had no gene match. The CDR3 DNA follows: TGTGCCAGCAGCCGGGACAGGGTCACTGAAGCTTTCTTT. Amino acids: CASSRDRVTEAFF.

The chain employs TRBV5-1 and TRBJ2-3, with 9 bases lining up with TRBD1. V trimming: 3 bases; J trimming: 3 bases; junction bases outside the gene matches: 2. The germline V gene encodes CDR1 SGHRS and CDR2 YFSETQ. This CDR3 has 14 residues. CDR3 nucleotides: TGCGCCAGCAGCTCGGGACAGGGTACAGATACGCAGTATTTT. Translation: CASSSGQGTDTQYF.

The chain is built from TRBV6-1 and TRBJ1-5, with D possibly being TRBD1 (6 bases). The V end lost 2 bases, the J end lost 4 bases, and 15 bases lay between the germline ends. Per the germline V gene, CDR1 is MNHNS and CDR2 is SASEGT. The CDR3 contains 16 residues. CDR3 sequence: CASSEWYWGANQPQHF. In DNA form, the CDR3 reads TGTGCCAGCAGTGAATGGTATTGGGGGGCAAATCAGCCCCAGCATTTT.

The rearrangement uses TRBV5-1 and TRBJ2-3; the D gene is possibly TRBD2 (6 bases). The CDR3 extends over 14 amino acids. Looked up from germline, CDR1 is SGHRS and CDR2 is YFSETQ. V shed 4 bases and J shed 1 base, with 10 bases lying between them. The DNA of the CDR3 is TGCGCCAGCAGCCTCGGGAGCGGCACAGATACGCAGTATTTT. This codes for CASSLGSGTDTQYF.

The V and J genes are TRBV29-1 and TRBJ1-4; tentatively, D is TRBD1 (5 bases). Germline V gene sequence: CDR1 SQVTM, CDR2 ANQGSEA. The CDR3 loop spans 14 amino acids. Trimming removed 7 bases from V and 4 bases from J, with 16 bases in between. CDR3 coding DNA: TGCAGCGCTGGGGCCGAGGCCTATAATGAAAAACTGTTTTTT. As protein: CSAGAEAYNEKLFF. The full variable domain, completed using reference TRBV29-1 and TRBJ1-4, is SAVISQKPSRDICQRGTSLTIQCQVDSQVTMMFWYRQQPGQSLTLIATANQGSEATYESGFVIDKFPISRPNLTFSTLTVSNMSPEDSSIYLCSAGAEAYNEKLFFGSGTQLSVL.

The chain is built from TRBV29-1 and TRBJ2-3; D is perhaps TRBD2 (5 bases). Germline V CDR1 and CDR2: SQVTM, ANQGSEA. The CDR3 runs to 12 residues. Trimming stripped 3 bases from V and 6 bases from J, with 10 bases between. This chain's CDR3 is CSVDFPGDTQYF. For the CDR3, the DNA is TGCAGCGTTGACTTCCCGGGGGATACGCAGTATTTT.

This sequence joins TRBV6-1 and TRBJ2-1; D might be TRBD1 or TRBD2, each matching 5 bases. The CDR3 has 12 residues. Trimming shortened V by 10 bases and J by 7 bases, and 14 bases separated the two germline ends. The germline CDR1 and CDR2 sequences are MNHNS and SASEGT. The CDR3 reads CATEGMGNEQFF. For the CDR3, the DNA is TGTGCCACCGAGGGGATGGGGAATGAGCAGTTCTTC.

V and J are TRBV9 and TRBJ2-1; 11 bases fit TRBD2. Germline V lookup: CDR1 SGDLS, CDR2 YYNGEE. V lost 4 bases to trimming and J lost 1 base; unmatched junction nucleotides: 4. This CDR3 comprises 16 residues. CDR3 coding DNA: TGTGCCAGCAGCACACTAGCGGGAGTGTCCTACAATGAGCAGTTCTTC. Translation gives CASSTLAGVSYNEQFF.

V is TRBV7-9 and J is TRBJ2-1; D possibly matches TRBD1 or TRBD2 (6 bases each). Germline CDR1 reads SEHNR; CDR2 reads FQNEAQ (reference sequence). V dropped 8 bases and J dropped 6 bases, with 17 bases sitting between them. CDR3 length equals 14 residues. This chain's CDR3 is CASRPGGAVNEQFF. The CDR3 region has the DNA TGTGCCAGCCGCCCCGGGGGCGCCGTCAATGAGCAGTTCTTC.

For the CDR3, the DNA is TGCGCCAGCAGCCTCCTCGACTGGCGAGACACCATATATTTT. This sequence encodes CASSLLDWRDTIYF. The chain has TRBV4-1 and TRBJ1-3; D remains ambiguous. V was trimmed by 4 bases and J by 8 bases, leaving 15 bases between them. CDR1 and CDR2 (germline): MGHRA, YSYEKL. The CDR3 runs 14 residues.

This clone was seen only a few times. The CDR3 loop is CASSEASGHTGELFF. In DNA, the CDR3 is TGTGCCAGCAGTGAAGCGAGCGGGCACACCGGGGAGCTGTTTTTT. The rearrangement uses TRBV2 and TRBJ2-2; D possibly corresponds to TRBD2 (6 bases). This CDR3 contains 15 residues. Germline assignment: CDR1 SNHLY and CDR2 FYNNEI. The V end lost 0 bases, the J end lost 3 bases, and 8 bases lay between the germline ends. Complete variable domain (other parts from reference TRBV2 and TRBJ2-2): EPEVTQTPSHQVTQMGQEVILRCVPISNHLYFYWYRQILGQKVEFLVSFYNNEISEKSEIFDDQFSVERPDGSNFTLKIRSTKLEDSAMYFCASSEASGHTGELFFGEGSRLTVL.

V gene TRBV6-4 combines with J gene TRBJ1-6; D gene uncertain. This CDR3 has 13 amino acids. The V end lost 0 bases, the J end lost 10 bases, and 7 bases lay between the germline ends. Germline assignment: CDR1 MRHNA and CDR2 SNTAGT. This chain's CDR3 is CASSDSSTSPLHF. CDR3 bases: TGTGCCAGCAGTGACTCGAGTACCTCACCCCTCCACTTT.

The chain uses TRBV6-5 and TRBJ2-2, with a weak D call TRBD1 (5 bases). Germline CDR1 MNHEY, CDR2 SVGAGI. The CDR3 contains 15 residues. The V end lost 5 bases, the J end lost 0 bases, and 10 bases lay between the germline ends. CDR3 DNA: TGTGCCAGCAGTCATCGACAGTCGAACACCGGGGAGCTGTTTTTT. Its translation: CASSHRQSNTGELFF.

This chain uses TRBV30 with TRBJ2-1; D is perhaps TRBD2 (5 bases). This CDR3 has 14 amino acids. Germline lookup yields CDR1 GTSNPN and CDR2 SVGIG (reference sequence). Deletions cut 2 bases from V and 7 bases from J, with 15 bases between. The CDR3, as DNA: TGTGCCTGGAGTTTAGGACTGTCTGGGAATGAGCAGTTCTTC. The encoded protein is CAWSLGLSGNEQFF. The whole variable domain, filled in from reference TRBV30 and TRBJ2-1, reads SQTIHQWPATLVQPVGSPLSLECTVEGTSNPNLYWYRQAAGRGLQLLFYSVGIGQISSEVPQNLSASRPQDRQFILSSKKLLLSDSGFYLCAWSLGLSGNEQFFGPGTRLTVL.

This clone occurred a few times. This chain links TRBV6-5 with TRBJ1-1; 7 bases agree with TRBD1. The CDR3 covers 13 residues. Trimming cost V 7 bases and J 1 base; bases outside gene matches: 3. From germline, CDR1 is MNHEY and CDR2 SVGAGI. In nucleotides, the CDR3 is TGTGCCAGCATTAGACAGGGGAACACTGAAGCTTTCTTT. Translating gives CASIRQGNTEAFF.

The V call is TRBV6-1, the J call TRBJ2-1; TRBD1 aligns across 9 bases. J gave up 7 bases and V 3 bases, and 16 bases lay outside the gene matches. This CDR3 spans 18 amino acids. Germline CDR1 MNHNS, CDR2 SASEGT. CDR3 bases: TGTGCCAGCAGTGAGTTCCGGGACAGGGACTGGCGTTGGAATGAGCAGTTCTTC. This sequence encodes CASSEFRDRDWRWNEQFF.

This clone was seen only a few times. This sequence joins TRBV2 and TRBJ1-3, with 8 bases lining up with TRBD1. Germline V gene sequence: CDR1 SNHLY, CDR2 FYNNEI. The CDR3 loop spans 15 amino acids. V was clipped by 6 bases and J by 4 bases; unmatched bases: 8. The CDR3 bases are TGTGCCAGCAGAGTCCTTCAGGGGGCCGGAAACACCATATATTTT. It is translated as CASRVLQGAGNTIYF.

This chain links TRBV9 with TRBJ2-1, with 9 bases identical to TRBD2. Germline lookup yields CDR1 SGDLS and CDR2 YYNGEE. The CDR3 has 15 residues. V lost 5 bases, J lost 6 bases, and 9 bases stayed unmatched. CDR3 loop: CASSVGLAISNEQFF. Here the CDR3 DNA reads TGTGCCAGCAGTGTGGGACTAGCAATTAGCAATGAGCAGTTCTTC.

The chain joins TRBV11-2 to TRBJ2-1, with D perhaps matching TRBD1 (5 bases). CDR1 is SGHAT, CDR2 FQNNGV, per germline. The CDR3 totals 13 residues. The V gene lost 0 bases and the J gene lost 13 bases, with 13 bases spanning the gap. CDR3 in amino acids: CASSLDRGRAQFF. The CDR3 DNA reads TGTGCCAGCAGCTTAGATAGGGGCAGAGCTCAGTTCTTC.

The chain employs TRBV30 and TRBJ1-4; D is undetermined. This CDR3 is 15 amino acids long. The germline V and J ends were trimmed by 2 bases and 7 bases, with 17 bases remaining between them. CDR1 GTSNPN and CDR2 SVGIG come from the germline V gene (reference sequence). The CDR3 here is CAWSPDPGWGEKLFF. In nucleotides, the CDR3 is TGTGCCTGGAGTCCCGACCCGGGTTGGGGTGAAAAACTGTTTTTT.